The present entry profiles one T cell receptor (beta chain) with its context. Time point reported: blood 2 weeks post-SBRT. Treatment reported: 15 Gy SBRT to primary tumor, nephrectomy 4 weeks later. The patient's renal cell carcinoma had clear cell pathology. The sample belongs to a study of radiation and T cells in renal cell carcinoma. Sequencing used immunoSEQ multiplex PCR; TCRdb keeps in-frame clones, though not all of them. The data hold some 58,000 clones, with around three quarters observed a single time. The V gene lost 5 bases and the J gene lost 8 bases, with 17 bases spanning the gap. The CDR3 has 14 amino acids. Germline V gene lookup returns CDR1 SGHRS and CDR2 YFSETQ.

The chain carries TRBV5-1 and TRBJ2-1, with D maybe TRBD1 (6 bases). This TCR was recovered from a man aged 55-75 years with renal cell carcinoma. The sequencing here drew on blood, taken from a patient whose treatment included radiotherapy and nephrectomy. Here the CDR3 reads CASRQGTGVDEQFF. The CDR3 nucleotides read TGCGCCAGCAGACAGGGAACAGGAGTAGATGAGCAGTTCTTC.